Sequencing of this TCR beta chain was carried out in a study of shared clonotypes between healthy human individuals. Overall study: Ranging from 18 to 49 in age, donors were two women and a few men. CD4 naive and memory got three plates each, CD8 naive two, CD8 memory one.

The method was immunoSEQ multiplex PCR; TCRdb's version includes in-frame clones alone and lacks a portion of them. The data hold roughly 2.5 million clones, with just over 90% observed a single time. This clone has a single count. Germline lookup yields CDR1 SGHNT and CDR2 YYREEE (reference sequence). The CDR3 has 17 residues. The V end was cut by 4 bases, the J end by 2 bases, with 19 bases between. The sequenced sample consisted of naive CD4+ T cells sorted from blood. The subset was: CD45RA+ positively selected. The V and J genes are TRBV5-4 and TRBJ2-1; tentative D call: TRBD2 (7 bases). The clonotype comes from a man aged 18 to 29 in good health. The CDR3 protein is CASSPGGPGGTYNEQFF. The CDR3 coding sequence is TGTGCCAGCAGCCCCGGGGGGCCAGGTGGTACCTACAATGAGCAGTTCTTC. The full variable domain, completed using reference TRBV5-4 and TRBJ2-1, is ETGVTQSPTHLIKTRGQQVTLRCSSQSGHNTVSWYQQALGQGPQFIFQYYREEENGRGNFPPRFSGLQFPNYSSELNVNALELDDSALYLCASSPGGPGGTYNEQFFGPGTRLTVL.